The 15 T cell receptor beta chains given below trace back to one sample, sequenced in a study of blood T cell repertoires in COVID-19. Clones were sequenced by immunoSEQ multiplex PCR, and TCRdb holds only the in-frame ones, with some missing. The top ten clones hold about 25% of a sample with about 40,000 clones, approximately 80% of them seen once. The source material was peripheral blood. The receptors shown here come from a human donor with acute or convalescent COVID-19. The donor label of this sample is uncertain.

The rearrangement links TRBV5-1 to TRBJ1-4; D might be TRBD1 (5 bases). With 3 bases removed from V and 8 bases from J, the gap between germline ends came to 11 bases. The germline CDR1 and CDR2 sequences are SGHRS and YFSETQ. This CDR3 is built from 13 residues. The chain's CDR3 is CASSSPDIEKLFF. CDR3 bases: TGCGCCAGCAGCTCGCCGGACATCGAAAAACTGTTTTTT.

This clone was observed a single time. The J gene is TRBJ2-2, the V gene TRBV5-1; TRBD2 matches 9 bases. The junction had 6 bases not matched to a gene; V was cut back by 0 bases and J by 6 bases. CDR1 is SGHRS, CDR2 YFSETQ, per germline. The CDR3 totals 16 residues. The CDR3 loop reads CASSLGSGRSAGELFF. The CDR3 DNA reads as TGCGCCAGCAGCTTGGGTAGCGGGAGAAGCGCCGGGGAGCTGTTTTTT. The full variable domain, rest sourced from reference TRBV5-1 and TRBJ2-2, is KAGVTQTPRYLIKTRGQQVTLSCSPISGHRSVSWYQQTPGQGLQFLFEYFSETQRNKGNFPGRFSGRQFSNSRSEMNVSTLELGDSALYLCASSLGSGRSAGELFFGEGSRLTVL.

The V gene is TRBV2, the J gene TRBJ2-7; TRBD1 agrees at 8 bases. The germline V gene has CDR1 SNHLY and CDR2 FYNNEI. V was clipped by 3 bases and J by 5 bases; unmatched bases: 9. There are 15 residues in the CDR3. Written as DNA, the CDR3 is TGTGCCAGCAGTGAGGCAGGGGGCTCATCCCACGAGCAGTACTTC. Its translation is CASSEAGGSSHEQYF.

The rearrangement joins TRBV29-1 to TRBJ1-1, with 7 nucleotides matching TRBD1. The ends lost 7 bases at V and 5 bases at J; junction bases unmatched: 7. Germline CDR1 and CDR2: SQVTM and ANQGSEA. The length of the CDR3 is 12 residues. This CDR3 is CSGKTGKTEAFF. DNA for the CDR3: TGCAGCGGCAAGACAGGGAAGACTGAAGCTTTCTTT.

The CDR3 protein is CASSGGQANTEAFF. CDR3 nucleotide sequence: TGTGCCAGCAGCGGCGGACAGGCGAACACTGAAGCTTTCTTT. The chain carries TRBV7-2 and TRBJ1-1; 7 positions match TRBD1. This CDR3 comprises 14 residues. The V segment lost 5 bases and the J segment 1 base; nucleotides outside the gene matches: 4. The germline V gene encodes CDR1 SGHTA and CDR2 FQGNSA.

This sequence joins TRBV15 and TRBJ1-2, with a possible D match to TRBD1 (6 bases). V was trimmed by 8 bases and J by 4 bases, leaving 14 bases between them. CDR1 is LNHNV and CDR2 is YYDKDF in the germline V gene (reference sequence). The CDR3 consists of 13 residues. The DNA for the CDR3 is TGTGCCACCCGAGGGGGGGCTGCCTATGGCTACACCTTC. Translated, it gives CATRGGAAYGYTF.

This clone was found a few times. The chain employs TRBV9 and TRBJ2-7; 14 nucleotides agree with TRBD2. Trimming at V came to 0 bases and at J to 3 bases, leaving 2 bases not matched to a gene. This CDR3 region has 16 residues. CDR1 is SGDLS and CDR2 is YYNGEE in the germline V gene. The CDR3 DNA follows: TGTGCCAGCAGCGTAGGAGGGACTAGCGGGAGCTACGAGCAGTACTTC. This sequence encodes CASSVGGTSGSYEQYF.

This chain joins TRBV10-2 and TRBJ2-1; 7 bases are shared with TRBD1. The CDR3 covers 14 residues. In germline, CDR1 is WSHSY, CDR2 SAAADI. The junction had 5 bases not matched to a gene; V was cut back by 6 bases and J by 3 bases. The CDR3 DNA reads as TGCGCCAGCAGGTGGAGACAGGGCTACAATGAGCAGTTCTTC. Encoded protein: CASRWRQGYNEQFF.

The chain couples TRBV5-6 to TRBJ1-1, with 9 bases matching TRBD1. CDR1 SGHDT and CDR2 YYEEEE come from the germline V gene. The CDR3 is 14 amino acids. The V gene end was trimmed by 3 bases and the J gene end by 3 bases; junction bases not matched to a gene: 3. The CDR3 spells CASSYRGQDTEAFF. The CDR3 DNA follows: TGTGCCAGCAGCTACAGGGGGCAGGACACTGAAGCTTTCTTT.

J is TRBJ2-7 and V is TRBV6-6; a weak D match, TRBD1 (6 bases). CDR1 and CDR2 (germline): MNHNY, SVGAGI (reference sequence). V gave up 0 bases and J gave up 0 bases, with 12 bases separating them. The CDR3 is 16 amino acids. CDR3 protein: CASSYSRGQLSYEQYF. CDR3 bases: TGTGCCAGCAGTTACTCGAGGGGACAACTCTCCTACGAGCAGTACTTC.

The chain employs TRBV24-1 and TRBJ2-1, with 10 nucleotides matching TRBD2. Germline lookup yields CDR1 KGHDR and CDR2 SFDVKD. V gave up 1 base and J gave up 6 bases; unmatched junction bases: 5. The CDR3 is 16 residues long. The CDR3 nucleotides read TGTGCCACCAGTGATTTATCTAGCGGGAGAGTCAATGAGCAGTTCTTC. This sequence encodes CATSDLSSGRVNEQFF.

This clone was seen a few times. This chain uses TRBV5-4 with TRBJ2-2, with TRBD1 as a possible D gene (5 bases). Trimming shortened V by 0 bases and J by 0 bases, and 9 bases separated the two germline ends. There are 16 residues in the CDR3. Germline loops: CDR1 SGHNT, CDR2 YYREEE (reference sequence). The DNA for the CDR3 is TGTGCCAGCAGCTTGGCTCCAGGGACGAACACCGGGGAGCTGTTTTTT. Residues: CASSLAPGTNTGELFF.

CDR3 loop: CASSLVGDFYGYTF. The CDR3, as DNA: TGTGCCAGCAGCTTAGTGGGTGACTTCTATGGCTACACCTTC. The genes are TRBV7-8 and TRBJ1-2; unclear D gene. CDR1 is SGHVS and CDR2 is FQNEAQ in the germline V gene. This CDR3 region has 14 residues. V was clipped by 1 base and J by 4 bases, with 10 bases between them.

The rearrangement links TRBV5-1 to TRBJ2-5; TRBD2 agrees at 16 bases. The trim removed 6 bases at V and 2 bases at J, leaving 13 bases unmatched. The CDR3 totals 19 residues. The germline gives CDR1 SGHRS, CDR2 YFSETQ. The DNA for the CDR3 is TGCGCCAGCACCCGATCACCGGGACTAGCGGGAGGGGCACAAGAGACCCAGTACTTC. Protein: CASTRSPGLAGGAQETQYF.

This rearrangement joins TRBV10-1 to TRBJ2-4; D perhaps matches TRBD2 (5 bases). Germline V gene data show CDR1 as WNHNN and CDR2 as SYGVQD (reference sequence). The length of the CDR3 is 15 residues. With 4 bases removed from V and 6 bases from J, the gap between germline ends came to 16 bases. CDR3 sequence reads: CASSGVPSLGNIQYF. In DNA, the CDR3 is TGCGCCAGCAGTGGGGTCCCTAGCTTGGGAAACATTCAGTACTTC.